This T cell receptor beta chain was sequenced in a study of blood T cell repertoires in COVID-19. In the study overall: PBMCs, B-cell-depleted T cells, or T cells were the source of the cDNA or gDNA that made up the material.

The repertoire was sequenced with immunoSEQ multiplex PCR; TCRdb's copy has only in-frame clones and lacks some. The table lists about 270,000 clones, roughly 83% of them singletons. CDR3 length: 13 amino acids. Germline assignment: CDR1 SQVTM and CDR2 ANQGSEA. V was pared by 5 bases and J by 7 bases, with 15 bases between. Sequencing used peripheral blood. The receptor was isolated from a human donor with COVID-19, enrolled during active disease. The donor label of this sample is uncertain. This chain links TRBV29-1 with TRBJ2-1, with no clear D. The CDR3 here is CSVSRVFPNEQFF. CDR3 nucleotide sequence: TGCAGCGTTTCCCGGGTCTTCCCAAATGAGCAGTTCTTC.